This T cell receptor beta chain was sequenced for a study of response to subunit inactivated influenza vaccine. The CDR3 contains 15 residues. The germline V gene has CDR1 SEHNR and CDR2 FQNEAQ (reference sequence). Germline trimming cut 4 bases from V and 4 bases from J; bases unmatched to any gene: 10. MiXCR, run by TCRdb on the RT-PCR reads, gives a single entry per CDR3 protein. In the table there are fewer than 800,000 distinct CDR3 sequences, around 16% of which are singletons. This clonotype was seen many times. This receptor was obtained from a man aged 50-60 years who received an inactivated influenza vaccine. The sample was PBMCs from blood, taken roughly 12 days after vaccination. The rearrangement joins TRBV7-9 to TRBJ2-7, with TRBD2 matching 7 bases. DNA of the CDR3: TGTGCCAGCAGCTCCTCCGGGACTACTTATTACGAGCAGTACTTC. Translation gives CASSSSGTTYYEQYF.